This is a list of T cell receptor beta chains from one sample in a study of blood T cell repertoires in COVID-19. Only in-frame clones appear in the TCRdb table, and some are missing; sequencing was by immunoSEQ multiplex PCR. The sample has about 250,000 clones; 75% to 90% are singletons. The sequencing sample was made of peripheral blood. The receptors originated from a man aged 30-40 years with acute or convalescent COVID-19. Both conserved end residues are trimmed from each CDR3.

J	V	length	CDR3
TRBJ1-1	TRBV6-5	12	ASSRTGLNTEAF
TRBJ2-5	TRBV3-1/TRBV3-2	11	ASSQRGEETQY
TRBJ1-5	TRBV2	12	ASELTGGYQPQH
TRBJ2-7	TRBV2	12	ASSGDRGAYEQY
TRBJ1-2	TRBV30	10	AWSGTGGGYT
TRBJ2-5	TRBV18	12	ASSPRGLQETQY
TRBJ2-1	TRBV14	13	ASSQAGGPYNEQF
TRBJ2-2	TRBV7-8	14	ASSSQTSGVTGELF
TRBJ1-5	TRBV28	11	ASGYRETQPQH
TRBJ2-1	TRBV4-2	13	ASSQPQNRPGEQF
TRBJ2-5	TRBV5-1	12	ASSLPGLSETQY
TRBJ1-2	TRBV4-1	13	ASSQVWGQNYGYT
TRBJ1-5	TRBV7-9	12	ASSFWAENQPQH
TRBJ1-5	TRBV6-5	11	ASRQGVNQPQH
TRBJ2-1	TRBV7-3	13	ASSQTSGSVNEQF
TRBJ2-4	TRBV19	14	ASSPSGRDSKNIQY
TRBJ2-1	TRBV21-1	15	ASSKIKLGTEVNEQF
TRBJ1-3	TRBV19	13	ASSARREVGNTIY